These 22 T cell receptor beta chains were sequenced from one sample in a study of CD4 T cell repertoires in COVID-19. TCRdb's table, derived via immunoSEQ multiplex PCR, lists solely in-frame clones and lacks some. Among about 75,000 clones listed, 80% to 90% were seen once. Here the sequenced sample was CD4+ T cells from peripheral blood, taken after recovery from COVID-19. The receptors come from a human donor who had COVID-19.

This sequence joins TRBV5-1 and TRBJ2-1, with 10 nucleotides matching TRBD2. In germline, CDR1 is SGHRS, CDR2 YFSETQ. The CDR3 runs to 15 residues. The V and J ends lost 7 bases and 4 bases, in that order; junction bases with no gene match: 8. CDR3 protein: CASGLSGGLYNEQFF. CDR3 nucleotides: TGCGCCAGCGGACTTAGCGGGGGGTTGTACAATGAGCAGTTCTTC.

This chain connects TRBV10-3 to TRBJ2-3, with D tentatively TRBD2 (6 bases). The CDR3 loop spans 15 amino acids. The V and J ends lost 10 bases and 5 bases respectively, with 22 bases between them. The germline V gene encodes CDR1 ENHRY and CDR2 SYGVKD. CDR3 sequence (DNA): TGTGCCACCCACCCCGTGCAGGGAGGAGGAGATACGCAGTATTTT. This gives the protein CATHPVQGGGDTQYF.

On this clone: Germline and junction disagree at one end, which may indicate a read error. The chain links TRBV10-2 to TRBJ2-1, with D perhaps TRBD1 (6 bases). CDR3 size: 14 residues. Germline loops: CDR1 WSHSY, CDR2 SAAADI. DNA of the CDR3: TGCGCCAGCAGCGCCGGGACATATAATAACATCATGGTCTTC. Its translation: CASSAGTYNNIMVF.

The chain employs TRBV6-2 or TRBV6-3 and TRBJ2-2, with 15 bases matching TRBD2. Germline V CDR1 and CDR2: MNHEY, SVGEGT. CDR3 length: 17 amino acids. V dropped 6 bases and J dropped 5; count of bases not matched to a gene: 7. As DNA, the CDR3 is TGTGCCAGCAGGCCTTCCGGGACTAGCGGGAGGACCGGGGAGCTGTTTTTT. Translation: CASRPSGTSGRTGELFF.

The chain carries TRBV11-2 and TRBJ2-5, with D possibly matching TRBD2 (6 bases). The CDR3 runs 14 residues. The V gene lost 1 base and the J gene lost 4 bases, with 10 bases spanning the gap. Germline V gene sequence: CDR1 SGHAT, CDR2 FQNNGV. The CDR3 is CASSLASVGETQYF. The CDR3 bases are TGTGCCAGCAGCTTAGCTAGCGTCGGAGAGACCCAGTACTTC.

CDR3 in amino acids: CASSPTRDPQGAYEQYF. The DNA of the CDR3 is TGCGCCAGCAGCCCGACCCGGGACCCTCAGGGCGCCTACGAGCAGTACTTC. The chain carries TRBV5-1 and TRBJ2-7; either TRBD1 or TRBD2 may supply D (5 bases each). CDR1 and CDR2 from the germline V gene are SGHRS and YFSETQ. This CDR3 comprises 17 residues. V was shortened by 4 bases and J by 2 bases, with 22 bases between the two germline ends.

The rearrangement links TRBV7-2 to TRBJ2-1; D remains unclear. Per germline, CDR1 SGHTA and CDR2 FQGNSA. The length of the CDR3 is 12 residues. V was pared by 0 bases and J by 9 bases, with 6 bases between. CDR3 region: CASSLANGEQFF. In nucleotides, the CDR3 is TGTGCCAGCAGCTTAGCGAATGGTGAGCAGTTCTTC.

This chain links TRBV28 with TRBJ1-2; a weak D match, TRBD1 (6 bases). The CDR3 spans 13 residues. Germline CDR1 reads MDHEN; CDR2 reads SYDVKM. Trimming stripped 6 bases from V and 8 bases from J, with 16 bases between. The CDR3 sequence: CASSRPGAGGYTF. The CDR3 bases are TGTGCCAGCAGCCGCCCGGGGGCGGGGGGCTACACCTTC.

The rearrangement links TRBV7-2 to TRBJ2-1, with D uncertain. The germline gives CDR1 SGHTA, CDR2 FQGNSA. Trimming pared 2 bases from V and 2 bases from J, leaving 7 bases between. This CDR3 is 14 amino acids long. DNA for the CDR3: TGTGCCAGCAGCTTACCGGGTACCTACAATGAGCAGTTCTTC. As protein: CASSLPGTYNEQFF.

This clone has more than one count but fewer than ten. The J gene is TRBJ1-5, the V gene TRBV27; D may be TRBD1 (6 bases). Per germline, CDR1 MNHEY and CDR2 SMNVEV (reference sequence). CDR3 length: 13 amino acids. V was cut by 6 bases and J by 2 bases, with 8 bases left in between. The CDR3 loop is CASREGGNQPQHF. The CDR3 nucleotides read TGTGCCAGCAGGGAGGGGGGCAATCAGCCCCAGCATTTT.

This rearrangement joins TRBV11-3 to TRBJ2-2; perhaps TRBD2 as D (5 bases). V was pared by 4 bases and J by 5 bases, with 8 bases between. Germline CDR1 reads SGHNT; CDR2 reads YENEEA. The CDR3 runs to 13 residues. CDR3 loop: CASSSSGTGELFF. The CDR3, as DNA: TGTGCCAGCAGCTCCTCGGGAACCGGGGAGCTGTTTTTT.

In DNA, the CDR3 is TGTGCCAGCAGCCTACAACCCGGGACTTCAACAAATGAGCAGTTCTTC. This sequence encodes CASSLQPGTSTNEQFF. This chain links TRBV3-1 (or the pseudogene TRBV3-2) with TRBJ2-1, with a weak D call TRBD2 (6 bases). Germline V gene sequence: CDR1 LGHDT, CDR2 YNNKEL (reference sequence). CDR3 length: 16 residues. Trimming took off 4 bases at V and 7 bases at J, with 20 bases between the two ends.

As to this clone: Additional DNA sequences in this sample encode the identical CDR3. The rearrangement uses TRBV2 and TRBJ1-1, with D uncertain. The CDR3 length is 11 residues. Trimming left V 4 bases short and J 5 bases short, with 5 bases between. Germline V gene data show CDR1 as SNHLY and CDR2 as FYNNEI. CDR3 nucleotide sequence: TGTGCCAGCAGTGGGGGAACTGAAGCTTTCTTT. Protein product: CASSGGTEAFF.

V gene TRBV19 combines with J gene TRBJ2-3; a weak D match, TRBD2 (5 bases). Trimming took off 1 base at V and 3 bases at J, with 14 bases between the two ends. This CDR3 is built from 16 residues. The germline gives CDR1 LNHDA, CDR2 SQIVND (reference sequence). The CDR3 DNA sequence: TGTGCCAGTAGTATAGGACGTGGGAGTAGAACAGATACGCAGTATTTT. Residues: CASSIGRGSRTDTQYF.

This CDR3 is CASTWGQGTAETQYF. In DNA, the CDR3 is TGTGCCAGCACCTGGGGGCAGGGGACGGCTGAGACCCAGTACTTC. This chain connects TRBV6-5 to TRBJ2-5; possible D gene TRBD1, 6 bases. The CDR3 spans 15 residues. In germline, CDR1 is MNHEY, CDR2 SVGAGI. V lost 7 bases and J lost 5, with 20 bases in between.

The chain carries TRBV4-1 and TRBJ2-7; 8 bases match TRBD1. The CDR3 is made up of 16 amino acids. CDR1 is MGHRA and CDR2 is YSYEKL in the germline V gene. With V trimmed by 0 bases and J by 4 bases, 8 bases remained unmatched. In DNA form, the CDR3 reads TGCGCCAGCAGCCAAGAGCGCAGGGGGCGCGGTTACGAGCAGTACTTC. Translated: CASSQERRGRGYEQYF.

The chain recombines TRBV2 with TRBJ1-4; no clear D. The CDR3 runs 15 residues. Deletions cut 7 bases from V and 8 bases from J, with 20 bases between. Germline CDR1 and CDR2: SNHLY and FYNNEI. The CDR3 coding sequence is TGTGCCAGCACGGGATTCGAGAGTGCGGGAGAAAAACTGTTTTTT. Residues: CASTGFESAGEKLFF.

This clone is a singleton in its sample. The chain combines TRBV19 with TRBJ1-2, with 8 bases fitting TRBD1. CDR3 size: 13 residues. V gave up 7 bases and J gave up 2 bases; unmatched junction bases: 3. Looked up from germline, CDR1 is LNHDA and CDR2 is SQIVND (reference sequence). The CDR3 here is CASKGDRNYGYTF. CDR3 sequence (DNA): TGTGCCAGTAAGGGGGACAGGAACTATGGCTACACCTTC.

This clone was counted once. The chain employs TRBV18 and TRBJ1-2; no reliable D call. The CDR3 length is 14 residues. Germline CDR1 KGHSH, CDR2 LQKENI. V was clipped by 3 bases and J by 4 bases, with 12 bases between them. The CDR3 reads CASSPEQSFYGYTF. The CDR3 region has the DNA TGTGCCAGCTCACCGGAACAGTCTTTCTATGGCTACACCTTC.

The CDR3 loop reads CATSLSASNQPQHF. For the CDR3, the DNA is TGTGCCACCAGTTTAAGTGCTAGCAATCAGCCCCAGCATTTT. The chain links TRBV15 to TRBJ1-5; D unresolved. CDR3 length: 14 residues. V lost 6 bases, J lost 0 bases, and 9 bases lay in between. Germline V CDR1 and CDR2: LNHNV, YYDKDF (reference sequence).

J is TRBJ1-4 and V is TRBV3-1 (or the pseudogene TRBV3-2); 9 bases fit TRBD1. Germline lookup yields CDR1 LGHDT and CDR2 YNNKEL (reference sequence). V was pared by 2 bases and J by 5 bases, with 3 bases of the junction left unmatched. This CDR3 is built from 15 residues. The CDR3 spells CASSQPDRGNEKLFF. CDR3 coding DNA: TGTGCCAGCAGCCAACCCGACAGGGGGAATGAAAAACTGTTTTTT.

This clone was counted between two and nine times. The J gene is TRBJ1-1, the V gene TRBV6-5; possibly TRBD1 for D (5 bases). The germline CDR1 and CDR2 sequences are MNHEY and SVGAGI. V was cut by 6 bases and J by 8 bases, with 16 bases left in between. The CDR3 loop spans 13 amino acids. DNA for the CDR3: TGTGCCAGCAGCCGGGACCTCGAAGGCGAAGCTTTCTTT. It translates to CASSRDLEGEAFF.